This T cell receptor (beta chain) was obtained from a study of T cells in Graves' hyperthyroidism and ophthalmopathy. The study, taken as a whole, reports: Most thyroid clonotypes expanded above 0.001 were also detected in blood.

CDR3 size: 15 residues. Deletions cut 0 bases from V and 2 bases from J, with 8 bases between. Germline CDR1 MNHNY, CDR2 SVGAGI (reference sequence). The investigators amplified TCR beta CDR3 regions from RNA transcripts. HTBI primers drove first-round RT-PCR of the TCR CDR3. MiXCR, run by TCRdb on the multiplex PCR reads, gives a single entry per CDR3 protein. The sample consists of more than 550,000 distinct CDR3 sequences, about 18% of them appearing once. In the case of this clonotype: Antigen specificity is unknown.

The chain carries TRBV6-6 and TRBJ1-5, with unresolved D. The sequence was collected from a man aged 50-60 years with Graves' hyperthyroidism. Sequenced sample: blood. The CDR3 DNA reads TGTGCCAGCAGTTACTCGAGTACAGGCAATCAGCCCCAGCATTTT. It codes for CASSYSSTGNQPQHF.